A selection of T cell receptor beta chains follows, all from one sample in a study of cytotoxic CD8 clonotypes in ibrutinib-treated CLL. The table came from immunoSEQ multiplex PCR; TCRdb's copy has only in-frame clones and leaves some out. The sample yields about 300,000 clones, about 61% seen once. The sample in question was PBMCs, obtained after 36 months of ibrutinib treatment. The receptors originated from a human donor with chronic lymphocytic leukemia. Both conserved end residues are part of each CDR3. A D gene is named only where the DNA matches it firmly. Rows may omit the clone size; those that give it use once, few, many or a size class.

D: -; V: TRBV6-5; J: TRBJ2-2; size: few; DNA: TGTGCCAGCAGTTACGAGGGGGCGAACACCGGGGAGCTGTTTTTT; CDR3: CASSYEGANTGELFF
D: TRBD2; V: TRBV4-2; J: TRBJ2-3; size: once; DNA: TGTGCCAGCAGCCACGTTTCTATAGCGGGGACTAGCACAGATACGCAGTATTTT; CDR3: CASSHVSIAGTSTDTQYF
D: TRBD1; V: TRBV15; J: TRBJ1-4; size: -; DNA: TGTGCCACCAGCAGGCGACAGGGGGCTAATGAAAAACTGTTTTTT; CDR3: CATSRRQGANEKLFF
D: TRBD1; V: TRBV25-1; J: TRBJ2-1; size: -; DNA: TGTGCCAGCAGTGACCGTTCCGGGACAGGGAACAATGAGCAGTTCTTC; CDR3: CASSDRSGTGNNEQFF
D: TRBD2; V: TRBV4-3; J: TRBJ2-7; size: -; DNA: TGCGCCAGCAGCCGTGGCGGGAGTTGGGGTGAGCAGTACTTC; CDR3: CASSRGGSWGEQYF
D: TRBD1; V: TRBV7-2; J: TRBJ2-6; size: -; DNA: TGTGCCAGCAGCTCGGGACAGGGATTTGCCGGGGCCAACGTCCTGACTTTC; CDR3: CASSSGQGFAGANVLTF
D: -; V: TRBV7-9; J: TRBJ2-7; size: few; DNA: TGTGCCAGCAGCTTAGAGTACGAGCAGTACTTC; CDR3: CASSLEYEQYF
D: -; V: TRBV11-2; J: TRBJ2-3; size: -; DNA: TGTGCCAGCAGCCGCCTTTGGGACCCGGCGGATACGCAGTATTTT; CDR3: CASSRLWDPADTQYF
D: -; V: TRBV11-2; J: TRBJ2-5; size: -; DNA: TGTGCCAGCAGCTCCTATGGGGAAGAGACCCAGTACTTC; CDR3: CASSSYGEETQYF
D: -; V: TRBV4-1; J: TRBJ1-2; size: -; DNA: TGCGCCAGCAGCCACGGACAGAGCTATGGCTACACCTTC; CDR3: CASSHGQSYGYTF
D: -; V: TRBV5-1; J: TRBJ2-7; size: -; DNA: TGCGCCAGCAGCTTGACCCGCTCGTCAGGGGTGCCCTACGAGCAGTACTTC; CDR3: CASSLTRSSGVPYEQYF
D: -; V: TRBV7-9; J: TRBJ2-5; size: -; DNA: TGTGCCAGCAGCTTATTCCGGGAAGGTCGGACCCAGTACTTC; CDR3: CASSLFREGRTQYF
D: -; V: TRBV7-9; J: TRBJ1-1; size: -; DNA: TGTGCCAGCAGCTTTAGGGACAAGAACACTGAAGCTTTCTTT; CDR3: CASSFRDKNTEAFF
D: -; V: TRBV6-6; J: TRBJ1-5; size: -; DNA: TGTGCCAGCAGCCTAGAGAGCAATCAGCCCCAGCATTTT; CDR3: CASSLESNQPQHF
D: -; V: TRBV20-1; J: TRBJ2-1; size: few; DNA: TGCAGTGCTAGTATCGACAATGAGCAGTTCTTC; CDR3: CSASIDNEQFF
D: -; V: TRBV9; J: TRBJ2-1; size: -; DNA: TGTGCCAGCAGCTCCCGCTCCCCCGGCGGCCACCCACACAATGAGCAGTTCTTC; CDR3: CASSSRSPGGHPHNEQFF
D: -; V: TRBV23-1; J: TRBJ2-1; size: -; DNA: TGCGCCAGCAGTCAATGTTGGCTAGTAGACCGCGAGCAGTTCTTC; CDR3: CASSQCWLVDREQFF
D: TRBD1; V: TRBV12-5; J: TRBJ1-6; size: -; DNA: TGTGCTAGTGGTCCGGGACAGAACTCCTATAATTCACCCCTCCACTTT; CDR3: CASGPGQNSYNSPLHF
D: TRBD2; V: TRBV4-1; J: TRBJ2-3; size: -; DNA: TGCGCCAGCAGCCAAACCCGACTAGTTACCGGGGGGAACACAGATACGCAGTATTTT; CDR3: CASSQTRLVTGGNTDTQYF
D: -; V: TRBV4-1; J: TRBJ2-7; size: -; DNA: TGCGCCAGCAGCCAAGTTCAGGAAGGGGACTACGAGCAGTACTTC; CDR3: CASSQVQEGDYEQYF
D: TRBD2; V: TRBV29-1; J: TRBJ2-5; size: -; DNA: TGCAGCTCCAAGAGCGGGGGGACCCAGTACTTC; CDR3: CSSKSGGTQYF
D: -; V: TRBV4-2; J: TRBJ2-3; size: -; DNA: TGTGCCAGCAGCCAAATAAGCGGTTCCAGCACAGATACGCAGTATTTT; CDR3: CASSQISGSSTDTQYF
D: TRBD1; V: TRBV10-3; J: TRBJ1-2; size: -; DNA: TGTGCCATCAGGGGAGGGGACAGCTTCAACTATGGCTACACCTTC; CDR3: CAIRGGDSFNYGYTF
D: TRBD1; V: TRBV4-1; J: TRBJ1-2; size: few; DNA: TGCGCCAGCAGCCAGGCCGGGACAGCCTATGGCTACACCTTC; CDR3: CASSQAGTAYGYTF
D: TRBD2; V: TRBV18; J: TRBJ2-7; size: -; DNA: TGTGCCAGCTCACTTTCTAGCGGATCCTACGAGCAGTACTTC; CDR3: CASSLSSGSYEQYF
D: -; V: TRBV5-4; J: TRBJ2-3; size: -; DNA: TGTGCCAGCAGCTTGTCGGGACCCAGGGCAGATACGCAGTATTTT; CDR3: CASSLSGPRADTQYF
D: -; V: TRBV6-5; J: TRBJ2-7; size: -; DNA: TGTGCCAGCAGTTACTCGATAGCCTACGAGCAGTACTTC; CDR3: CASSYSIAYEQYF
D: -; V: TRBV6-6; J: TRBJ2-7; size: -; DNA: TGTGCCAGCAAGAGTACAGGGCCGAGCTCCTACGAGCAGTACTTC; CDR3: CASKSTGPSSYEQYF
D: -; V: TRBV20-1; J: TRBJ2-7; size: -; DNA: TGCAGTGCGGCAGGGGAAGGCGAGCAGTACTTC; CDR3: CSAAGEGEQYF
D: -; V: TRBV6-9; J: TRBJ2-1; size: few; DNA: TGTGCCAGCAGTTATGGGGGTCAATACAATGAGCAGTTCTTC; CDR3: CASSYGGQYNEQFF
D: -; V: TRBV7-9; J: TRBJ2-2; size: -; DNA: TGTGCCAGCAGCTTCCTATGGGGGCCCACCGGGGAGCTGTTTTTT; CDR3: CASSFLWGPTGELFF
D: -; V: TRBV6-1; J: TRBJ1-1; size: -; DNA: TGTGCCAGCAGTGAAGCCCAGCGGTTTACAGATGACGCGGTGGCTTTCTTT; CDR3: CASSEAQRFTDDAVAFF
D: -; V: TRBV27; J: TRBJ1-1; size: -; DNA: TGTGCCAGCAGGCGGAACACTGAAGCTTTCTTT; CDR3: CASRRNTEAFF
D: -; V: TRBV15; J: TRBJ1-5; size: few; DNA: TGTGCCACCAGCAGAGATCGGAGAACAGGCCCAGGGTATCAGCCCCAGCATTTT; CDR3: CATSRDRRTGPGYQPQHF
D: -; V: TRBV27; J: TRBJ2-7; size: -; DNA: TGTGCCAGCAGTTTATCAAGGGGGGATTACTACGAGCAGTACTTC; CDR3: CASSLSRGDYYEQYF
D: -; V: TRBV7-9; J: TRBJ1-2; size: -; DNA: TGTGCCAGCAGCTTAGGGGGGTCGAGACGGAACTATGGCTACACCTTC; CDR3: CASSLGGSRRNYGYTF
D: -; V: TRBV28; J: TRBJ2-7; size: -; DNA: TGTGCCAGCAGTTTATGGGACTCCTATACGAGGCAGTACTTC; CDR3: CASSLWDSYTRQYF
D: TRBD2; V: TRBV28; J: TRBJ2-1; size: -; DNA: TGTGCCAGCAGTTTTAGGTCCGGGAGGGATCAGAATGAGCAGTTCTTC; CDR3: CASSFRSGRDQNEQFF
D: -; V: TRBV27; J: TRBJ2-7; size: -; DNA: TGTGCCAGCAGTCCCCGGGGGAGGGAGCAGTACTTC; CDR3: CASSPRGREQYF
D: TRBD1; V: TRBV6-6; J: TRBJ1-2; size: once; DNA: TGTGCCAGCAGTTTTTCGACAGGGTCGAGCTATGGCTACACCTTC; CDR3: CASSFSTGSSYGYTF
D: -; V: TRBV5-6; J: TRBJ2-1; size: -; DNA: TGTGCCAGCAGCTCTTGGGCGGACCACAATGAGCAGTTCTTC; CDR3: CASSSWADHNEQFF
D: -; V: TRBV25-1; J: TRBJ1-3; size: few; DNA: TGTGCCAGCAGTGTTGGAAACACCATATATTTT; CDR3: CASSVGNTIYF
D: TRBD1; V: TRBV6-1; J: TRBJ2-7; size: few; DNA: TGTGCCAGCAGGAGGGCAGGGGGCGGCGAGCAGTACTTC; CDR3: CASRRAGGGEQYF
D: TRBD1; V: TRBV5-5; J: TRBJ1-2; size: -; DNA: TGTGCCAGCAGCCCCCGAACCGGACAGGGGGCAAGGTATGGCTACACCTTC; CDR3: CASSPRTGQGARYGYTF
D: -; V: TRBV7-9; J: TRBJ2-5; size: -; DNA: TGTGCCAGCAGCTCCTGGGAGGTTTGGGAGACCCAGTACTTC; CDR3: CASSSWEVWETQYF
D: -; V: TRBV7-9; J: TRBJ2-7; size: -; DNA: TGTGCCATCGGGGGACTCTCCTACGAGCAGTACTTC; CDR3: CAIGGLSYEQYF
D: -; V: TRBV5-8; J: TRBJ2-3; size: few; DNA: TGTGCCAGCAGCCTCTCTCCCTGGGGTCGGAGCACAGATACGCAGTATTTT; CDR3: CASSLSPWGRSTDTQYF
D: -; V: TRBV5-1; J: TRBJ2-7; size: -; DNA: TGCGCCAGCAGCTTGGGTGCGAGTGAGTACGAGCAGTACTTC; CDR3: CASSLGASEYEQYF
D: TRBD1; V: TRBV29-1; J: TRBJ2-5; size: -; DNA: TGCAGCGTTGAGGCGATCCGGGACAGGGGGTACCGAGAGACCCAGTACTTC; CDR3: CSVEAIRDRGYRETQYF
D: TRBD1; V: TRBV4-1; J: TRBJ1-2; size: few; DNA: TGCGCCAGCAGCCAAGACAGGGGGACATACTATGGCTACACCTTC; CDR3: CASSQDRGTYYGYTF
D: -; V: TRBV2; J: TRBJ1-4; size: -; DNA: TGTGCCAGCAGCGTCAGGACAACTAATGAAAAACTGTTTTTT; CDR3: CASSVRTTNEKLFF
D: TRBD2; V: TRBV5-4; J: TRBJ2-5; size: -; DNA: TGTGCCAGCAGCTTGGAAACTAGCGCTCAAGAGACCCAGTACTTC; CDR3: CASSLETSAQETQYF
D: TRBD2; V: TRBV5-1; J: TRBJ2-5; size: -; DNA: TGCGCCAGCAGCGCCTTACTAGCGGGGGAAGAGACCCAGTACTTC; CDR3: CASSALLAGEETQYF